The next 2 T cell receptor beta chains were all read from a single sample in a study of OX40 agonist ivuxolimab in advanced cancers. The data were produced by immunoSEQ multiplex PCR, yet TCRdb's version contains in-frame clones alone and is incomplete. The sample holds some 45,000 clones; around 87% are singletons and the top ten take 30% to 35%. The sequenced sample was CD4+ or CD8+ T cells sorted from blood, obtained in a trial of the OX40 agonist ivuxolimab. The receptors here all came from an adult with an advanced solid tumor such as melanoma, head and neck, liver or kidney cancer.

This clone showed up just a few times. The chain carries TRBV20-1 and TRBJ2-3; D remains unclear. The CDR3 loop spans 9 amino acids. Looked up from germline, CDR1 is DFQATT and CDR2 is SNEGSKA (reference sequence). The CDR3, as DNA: TGCAGGAAGATTGGTACGCAGTATTTT. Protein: CRKIGTQYF.

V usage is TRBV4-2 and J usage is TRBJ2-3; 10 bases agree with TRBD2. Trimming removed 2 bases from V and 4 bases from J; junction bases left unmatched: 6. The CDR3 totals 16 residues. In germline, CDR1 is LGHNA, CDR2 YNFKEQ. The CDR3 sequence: CASSQLSGRGADTQYF. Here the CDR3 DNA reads TGTGCCAGCAGCCAACTGAGCGGGAGGGGGGCAGATACGCAGTATTTT.